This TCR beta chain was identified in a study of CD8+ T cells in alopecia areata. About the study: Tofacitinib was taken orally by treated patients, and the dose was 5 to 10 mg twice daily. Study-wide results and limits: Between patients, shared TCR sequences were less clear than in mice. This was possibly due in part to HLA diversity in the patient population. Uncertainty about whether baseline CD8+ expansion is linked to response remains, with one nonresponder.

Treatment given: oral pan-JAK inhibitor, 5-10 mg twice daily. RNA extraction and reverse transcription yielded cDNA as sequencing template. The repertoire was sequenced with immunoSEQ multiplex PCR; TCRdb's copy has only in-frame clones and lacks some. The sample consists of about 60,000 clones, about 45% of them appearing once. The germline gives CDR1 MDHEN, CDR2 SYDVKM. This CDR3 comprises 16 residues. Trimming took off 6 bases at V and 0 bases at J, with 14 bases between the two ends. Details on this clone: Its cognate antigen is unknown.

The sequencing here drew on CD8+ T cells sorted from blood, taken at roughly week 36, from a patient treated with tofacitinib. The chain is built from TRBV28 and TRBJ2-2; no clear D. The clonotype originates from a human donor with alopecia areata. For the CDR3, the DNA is TGTGCCAGCAGCCCTCCCCGGATTTCGAACACCGGGGAGCTGTTTTTT. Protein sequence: CASSPPRISNTGELFF.